This paragraph covers one TCR beta chain sequence. Its antigen is currently unknown. This record belongs to a study of identical twins. Findings and caveats of the study: Cross-sectional statistics underpinned the conclusions; the same donors were not followed. Fewer insertions characterized abundant cord blood beta clonotypes, whereas memory repertoires showed none. Modelling approaches yielded underestimates of out-of-frame TCR alpha sharing between monozygotic twins.

All donors comprised healthy Caucasians. MiXCR was run by TCRdb on the 5' RACE reads, yielding one entry per CDR3 protein. Of 1.5 million to 2 million distinct CDR3 sequences in the sample, roughly a third were seen once. The material sequenced was cord blood. This TCR derives from a newborn girl in good health.

The CDR3 here is CASSQLAGGRNEQFF. As DNA, the CDR3 is TGTGCCAGCAGCCAACTAGCGGGAGGGCGTAATGAGCAGTTCTTC. V and J are TRBV3-1 and TRBJ2-1; 12 nucleotides align to TRBD2. CDR3 size: 15 residues. After removal of 2 bases from V and 7 bases from J, the junction contained 3 bases not matched to a gene. Germline CDR1 is LGHDT and CDR2 is YNNKEL (reference sequence).